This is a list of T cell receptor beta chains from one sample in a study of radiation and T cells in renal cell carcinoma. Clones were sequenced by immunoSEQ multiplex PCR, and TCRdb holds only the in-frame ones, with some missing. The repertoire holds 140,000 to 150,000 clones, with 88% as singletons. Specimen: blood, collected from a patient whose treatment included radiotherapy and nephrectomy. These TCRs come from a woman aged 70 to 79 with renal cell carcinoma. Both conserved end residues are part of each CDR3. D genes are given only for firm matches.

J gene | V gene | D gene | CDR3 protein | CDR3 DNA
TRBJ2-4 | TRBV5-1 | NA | CASSSETAGIQYF | TGCGCCAGCAGCTCGGAAACTGCCGGCATTCAGTACTTC
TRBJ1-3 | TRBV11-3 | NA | CASSLTPDHSGNTIYF | TGTGCCAGCAGCTTAACCCCGGACCACTCTGGAAACACCATATATTTT
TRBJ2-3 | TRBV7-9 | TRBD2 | CASRSGGNSYTDTQYF | TGTGCCAGCAGGAGCGGGGGGAATTCATACACAGATACGCAGTATTTT
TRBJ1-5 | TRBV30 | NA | CAWSGGQLRNQPQHF | TGTGCCTGGAGTGGGGGGCAGCTAAGGAATCAGCCCCAGCATTTT
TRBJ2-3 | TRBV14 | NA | CASSASLVDTQYF | TGTGCCAGCAGCGCAAGTCTGGTAGATACGCAGTATTTT
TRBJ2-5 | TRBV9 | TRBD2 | CASSVDPAGGSQETQYF | TGTGCCAGCAGCGTAGATCCAGCGGGGGGATCCCAAGAGACCCAGTACTTC
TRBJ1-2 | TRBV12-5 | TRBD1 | CASGLGQGVYGYTF | TGTGCTAGTGGTTTGGGACAGGGGGTCTATGGCTACACCTTC
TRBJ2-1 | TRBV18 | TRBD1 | CASSRDRGSYNEQFF | TGTGCCAGCTCCCGCGACAGGGGGTCCTACAATGAGCAGTTCTTC
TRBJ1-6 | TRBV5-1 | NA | CASSLGDYNSPLHF | TGCGCCAGCAGCTTGGGAGACTATAATTCACCCCTCCACTTT
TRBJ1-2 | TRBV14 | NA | CASSQDRTTASNRLYKGGYTF | TGTGCCAGCAGCCAAGATCGGACAACGGCCAGCAATCGTTTATACAAGGGGGGCTACACCTTC